This record looks at one T cell receptor beta chain sequence and its context. The length of the CDR3 is 12 residues. In germline, CDR1 is SGHRS, CDR2 YFSETQ. Trimming cost V 1 base and J 7 bases, with 8 bases left between them. This specimen belongs to a study of cytomegalovirus exposure and HLA in healthy donors. Background on the study: Earlier results showed 120 million or so unique TCR beta sequences derived from 150 million to 200 million T cells.

The PCR employed 60 Vbeta primers together with 13 Jbeta primers. Produced via immunoSEQ multiplex PCR; TCRdb's table is partial and in-frame only. In the table there are roughly 100,000 clones, approximately 71% of which are singletons. The rearrangement uses TRBV5-1 and TRBJ2-5; D is possibly TRBD2 (6 bases). The sequenced sample was PBMCs. The origin of this receptor is a young woman in good health and CMV-seropositive. For the CDR3, the DNA is TGCGCCAGCAGCTTGCAGGAGGGGACCCAGTACTTC. As protein: CASSLQEGTQYF.